This TCR beta chain originates from a study of OX40 agonist ivuxolimab in advanced cancers. Study-level background: Hepatocellular carcinoma, melanoma, renal cell or head and neck cancer was diagnosed in the dose-escalation patients. Averaging approximately 60 years in age, with a range of about 23 to 79, the cohort was approximately 84% male. Findings and limits, study-wide: On average, CD8+ T cells showed a greater number of expanded clones than CD4+.

Germline V gene sequence: CDR1 SNHLY, CDR2 FYNNEI. The CDR3 consists of 18 residues. With 4 bases clipped from V and 3 bases from J, the junction kept 15 bases outside the gene matches. The repertoire was sequenced with immunoSEQ multiplex PCR; TCRdb's copy has only in-frame clones and lacks some. The sample holds about 18,000 clones, 80% to 85% seen once. This clone was detected only once. Its antigen is unidentified. The sequenced sample was CD4+ or CD8+ T cells sorted from blood, obtained in a trial of the OX40 agonist ivuxolimab. V and J are TRBV2 and TRBJ2-1; TRBD1 aligns across 7 bases. This sequence originates from an adult with an advanced solid tumor such as melanoma, head and neck, liver or kidney cancer. The CDR3 coding sequence is TGTGCCAGCAGTGGAATGACATCTGGACAGGATAACTACAATGAGCAGTTCTTC. Its protein product is CASSGMTSGQDNYNEQFF.